A selection of T cell receptor beta chains follows, all from one sample in a study of cytomegalovirus exposure and HLA in healthy donors. TCRdb keeps only in-frame clones here, not all; method: immunoSEQ multiplex PCR. The sample contains around 200,000 clones, approximately 78% of which appear only once. Sequenced: PBMCs. The receptor set was obtained from a woman in her thirties or forties in good health and CMV-seronegative. The CDR3 runs from the conserved cysteine through the conserved F or W. The order of the fields is clone size, V gene, J gene, CDR3 protein. Clone size appears in some rows only: once, few, many, or a class for an expanded clone.

.	TRBV19	TRBJ1-1	CASSIVYRGYTEAFF
.	TRBV5-1	TRBJ2-5	CASSLGTSWEAQYF
few	TRBV9	TRBJ2-3	CASSVGDTSTDTQYF
.	TRBV5-8	TRBJ1-1	CASSLWGRDTEAFF
few	TRBV28	TRBJ1-2	CASSITGAGGYTF
.	TRBV5-8	TRBJ2-2	CASGLAGLTGELFF
.	TRBV5-5	TRBJ2-5	CASSRGLAGGAQTQYF
.	TRBV27	TRBJ2-1	CASSLTGYNEQFF
.	TRBV5-1	TRBJ2-2	CASSARGLNTGELFF
.	TRBV14	TRBJ1-1	CASSLLGGSTEAFF
.	TRBV11-2	TRBJ1-1	CASRPGDRLNTEAFF
.	TRBV20-1	TRBJ2-7	CSARDLQGQYF
.	TRBV9	TRBJ2-3	CASSPTRDRGTDTQYF
.	TRBV30	TRBJ2-7	CAWSTKQGALYEQYF